The present T cell receptor (beta chain) was sequenced within a study of blood T cells in healthy people across ages. Overall study results and limits: More naive CD4+ cells and higher diversity were found in long-lived than in aged donors.

It was with a sample-barcoded 5' primer and a J-beta primer mix that a second PCR of about 7 to 12 cycles was run. TCRdb analysed the 5' RACE reads with MiXCR anew, one entry per CDR3 protein. The sample lists just under 900,000 distinct CDR3 sequences, under 35% occurring once. This clonotype occurred a few times. Its specificity is unknown. Trimming cost V 3 bases and J 2 bases; bases outside gene matches: 19. Germline V gene sequence: CDR1 SEHNR, CDR2 FQNEAQ (reference sequence). This CDR3 has 21 residues. Sequencing was carried out using blood. This receptor was taken from a woman older than 75 in good health. The gene calls are TRBV7-9 and TRBJ2-1; 10 bases are a match to TRBD1. Here the CDR3 DNA reads TGTGCCAGCAGCTTGCACTCCTGGGACAGGGGAGAAGCGGGGGCCTACAATGAGCAGTTCTTC. This gives the protein CASSLHSWDRGEAGAYNEQFF.